A single sample is the source of the 17 T cell receptor beta chains below, sequenced in a study of cytomegalovirus exposure and HLA in healthy donors. PCR amplification relied on 60 Vbeta primers (plus 13 Jbeta primers). The assay was immunoSEQ multiplex PCR, and TCRdb's table has in-frame clones only and misses some. The data contain under 200,000 clones, more than 65% of them singletons. The sample consisted of PBMCs. Every receptor here comes from a woman aged 45 to 65 in good health and CMV-seronegative.

J is TRBJ2-2 and V is TRBV9, with a possible D match to TRBD2 (5 bases). CDR3 length: 17 residues. Trimming left V 1 base short and J 6 bases short, with 19 bases between. From germline, CDR1 is SGDLS and CDR2 YYNGEE. This CDR3 is CASSVYGGGPGAGELFF. As DNA, the CDR3 is TGTGCCAGCAGCGTATATGGAGGCGGGCCCGGGGCCGGGGAGCTGTTTTTT.

CDR3 bases: TGTGCCAGCAGCGTCGGAGATGGAGCCTACGAGCAGTACTTC. Its translation: CASSVGDGAYEQYF. This chain links TRBV9 with TRBJ2-7, with unresolved D. CDR1 and CDR2 from the germline V gene are SGDLS and YYNGEE. Trimming shortened V by 2 bases and J by 2 bases, and 11 bases separated the two germline ends. The CDR3 spans 14 residues.

V and J are TRBV7-9 and TRBJ1-3, with D hard to call. Trimming cost V 4 bases and J 2 bases, with 9 bases left between them. CDR3 length: 14 residues. Germline lookup yields CDR1 SEHNR and CDR2 FQNEAQ (reference sequence). Here the CDR3 DNA reads TGTGCCAGCAGCTCCCGCCAGGCTGGAAACACCATATATTTT. Translated, it gives CASSSRQAGNTIYF.

The chain employs TRBV7-2 and TRBJ1-5; D is perhaps TRBD1 (5 bases). The CDR3 runs 17 residues. Trimming left V 1 base short and J 6 bases short, with 19 bases between. Germline assignment: CDR1 SGHTA and CDR2 FQGNSA. CDR3 DNA sequence: TGTGCCAGCAGCTTAGGAGGAGGGGCTCGTTCTGGTCAGCCCCAGCATTTT. Translation: CASSLGGGARSGQPQHF.

The genes are TRBV7-9 and TRBJ1-4; no firm D call. Trimming stripped 2 bases from V and 8 bases from J, with 6 bases between. Looked up from germline, CDR1 is SEHNR and CDR2 is FQNEAQ (reference sequence). There are 12 residues in the CDR3. CDR3 DNA: TGTGCCAGCAGCTTATATCTGGAAAAACTGTTTTTT. Its translation is CASSLYLEKLFF.

V and J are TRBV2 and TRBJ1-5; weak D call: TRBD1 (5 bases). Germline CDR1 is SNHLY and CDR2 is FYNNEI. Trimming shortened V by 6 bases and J by 6 bases, and 18 bases separated the two germline ends. The CDR3 runs to 15 residues. CDR3 coding DNA: TGTGCCAGCAGCGCCGACCGGGGGGGGGTTCAGCCCCAGCATTTT. Protein sequence: CASSADRGGVQPQHF.

The chain links TRBV20-1 to TRBJ1-1; D remains ambiguous. CDR1 is DFQATT and CDR2 is SNEGSKA in the germline V gene (reference sequence). The V and J ends lost 2 bases and 7 bases respectively, with 5 bases between them. CDR3 size: 10 residues. CDR3 sequence: CSARSREAFF. Written as DNA, the CDR3 is TGCAGTGCTAGAAGCCGTGAAGCTTTCTTT.

The genes are TRBV5-4 and TRBJ2-3; TRBD2 aligns across 10 bases. With V trimmed by 3 bases and J by 0 bases, 7 bases remained unmatched. Germline V lookup: CDR1 SGHNT, CDR2 YYREEE (reference sequence). The CDR3 sequence is 17 residues long. The CDR3 reads CASSSRLAGLSTDTQYF. As DNA, the CDR3 is TGTGCCAGCAGCTCGAGACTAGCGGGCCTCAGCACAGATACGCAGTATTTT.

The rearrangement uses TRBV2 and TRBJ1-5; 8 bases are a match to TRBD1. There are 13 residues in the CDR3. Germline loops: CDR1 SNHLY, CDR2 FYNNEI. J lost 7 bases, V lost 7 bases, and 6 bases had no gene match. The CDR3 loop is CASMEQGGQPQHF. CDR3 nucleotide sequence: TGTGCCAGCATGGAACAGGGGGGACAGCCCCAGCATTTT.

The chain couples TRBV7-9 to TRBJ2-3; no definite D call. V was pared by 5 bases and J by 4 bases, with 13 bases between. The CDR3 runs to 14 residues. CDR1 and CDR2 (germline): SEHNR, FQNEAQ (reference sequence). CDR3: CASSPIGRPDTQYF. The CDR3 bases are TGTGCCAGCAGCCCGATTGGGCGACCAGATACGCAGTATTTT.

The chain links TRBV6-1 to TRBJ2-1, with D perhaps matching TRBD1 (6 bases). Trimming removed 4 bases from V and 7 bases from J, with 26 bases in between. The CDR3 runs to 18 residues. CDR1 is MNHNS and CDR2 is SASEGT in the germline V gene. This CDR3 reads CASSVRWAGEGAENEQFF. The CDR3 nucleotides are TGTGCCAGCAGTGTACGATGGGCAGGGGAAGGGGCGGAGAATGAGCAGTTCTTC.

The chain joins TRBV30 to TRBJ1-2; D uncertain. This CDR3 is 16 amino acids long. V was cut by 1 base and J by 0 bases, with 15 bases left in between. Germline CDR1 and CDR2: GTSNPN and SVGIG (reference sequence). The CDR3 sequence is CAWSDPWQVSNYGYTF. The CDR3 bases are TGTGCCTGGAGTGACCCGTGGCAGGTATCTAACTATGGCTACACCTTC.

The chain uses TRBV19 and TRBJ2-4; 10 bases are shared with TRBD1. J lost 9 bases, V lost 0 bases, and 8 bases had no gene match. This CDR3 has 16 amino acids. The germline CDR1 and CDR2 sequences are LNHDA and SQIVND (reference sequence). In nucleotides, the CDR3 is TGTGCCAGTAGTATAGAGGGGGGACAGGGGCTGGGCATTCAGTACTTC. This encodes CASSIEGGQGLGIQYF.

The V gene is TRBV18, the J gene TRBJ1-1, with D possibly matching TRBD1 (5 bases). Germline values: CDR1 KGHSH, CDR2 LQKENI. V dropped 3 bases and J dropped 1 base, with 12 bases sitting between them. The CDR3 is made up of 15 amino acids. The CDR3 DNA follows: TGTGCCAGCTCACCCACCCAAGGACAGAACACTGAAGCTTTCTTT. It translates to CASSPTQGQNTEAFF.

This clone was detected once. V usage is TRBV7-2 and J usage is TRBJ2-1; D is ambiguous. This CDR3 spans 15 amino acids. The germline V gene has CDR1 SGHTA and CDR2 FQGNSA. The V end was cut by 6 bases, the J end by 0 bases, with 12 bases between. The CDR3 sequence: CASRPGRSSYNEQFF. The CDR3 nucleotides are TGTGCCAGCAGGCCTGGTCGGAGCTCCTACAATGAGCAGTTCTTC.

This clone was counted once. V usage is TRBV7-9 and J usage is TRBJ1-1; 7 bases line up with TRBD1. V lost 4 bases, J lost 6 bases, and 20 bases stayed unmatched. Germline V gives CDR1 SEHNR, CDR2 FQNEAQ (reference sequence). The CDR3 has 18 residues. CDR3 residues: CASSSTETGMFWGPEAFF. CDR3 in DNA: TGTGCCAGCAGCTCGACCGAGACAGGGATGTTTTGGGGCCCTGAAGCTTTCTTT.

The genes are TRBV6-5 and TRBJ2-7; D possibly corresponds to TRBD2 (6 bases). This CDR3 contains 14 residues. Trimming stripped 4 bases from V and 3 bases from J, with 13 bases between. The germline CDR1 and CDR2 sequences are MNHEY and SVGAGI. This CDR3 is CASSSIGGDYEQYF. The CDR3 DNA is TGTGCCAGCAGTTCCATCGGAGGGGACTACGAGCAGTACTTC.